Included here is one T cell receptor (beta chain) sequence, with context. Sequencing used immunoSEQ multiplex PCR; TCRdb keeps in-frame clones, though not all of them. This sample has about 49,000 clones; around 81% occur once, and the top ten carry over 5%. The sample originates from a study of OX40 agonist ivuxolimab in advanced cancers. This receptor was obtained from an adult with an advanced solid tumor such as melanoma, head and neck, liver or kidney cancer. The source was CD4+ or CD8+ T cells sorted from blood, collected in a trial of the OX40 agonist ivuxolimab.

The CDR3 spells CASPRLGLNTEAFF. The CDR3 DNA sequence: TGTGCCAGCCCCCGTTTGGGGCTAAACACTGAAGCTTTCTTT. The rearrangement uses TRBV27 and TRBJ1-1; tentatively, D is TRBD1 (5 bases). Germline lookup yields CDR1 MNHEY and CDR2 SMNVEV (reference sequence). V was shortened by 8 bases and J by 2 bases, with 15 bases between the two germline ends. The CDR3 is 14 residues long.